Each of the 26 T cell receptor beta chains below was sequenced from the same sample in a study of shared clonotypes between healthy human individuals. TCRdb's table, derived via immunoSEQ multiplex PCR, lists solely in-frame clones and lacks some. The table has about 2.4 million clones, roughly 93% seen once. The sequencing sample was made of naive CD4+ T cells from PBMCs. Subset: CD45RA+ positively selected. The receptors shown here come from a man in his late teens or twenties in good health. Some clones in this sample may be carry-over from other donors' samples.

J is TRBJ2-7 and V is TRBV2; D possibly matches TRBD1 or TRBD2 (6 bases each). The germline gives CDR1 SNHLY, CDR2 FYNNEI. V dropped 7 bases and J dropped 3 bases, with 22 bases sitting between them. The CDR3 covers 16 residues. In DNA form, the CDR3 reads TGTGCCAGCACTCGAGGCGGGACATTTAAGAACTACGAGCAGTACTTC. As protein: CASTRGGTFKNYEQYF.

The CDR3 loop reads CASSESLNSPLHF. CDR3 DNA sequence: TGTGCCAGCAGTGAATCCCTAAATTCACCCCTCCACTTT. This chain connects TRBV6-1 to TRBJ1-6; D remains unclear. This CDR3 contains 13 residues. The V end was cut by 2 bases, the J end by 7 bases, with 6 bases between. Germline V lookup: CDR1 MNHNS, CDR2 SASEGT.

This chain joins TRBV5-4 and TRBJ2-3; D gene uncertain. Germline CDR1 and CDR2: SGHNT and YYREEE (reference sequence). The V end lost 4 bases, the J end lost 5 bases, and 11 bases lay between the germline ends. The CDR3 has 13 residues. In nucleotides, the CDR3 is TGTGCCAGCAGCCCGTTAGCTGGAGATACGCAGTATTTT. It specifies CASSPLAGDTQYF.

V gene TRBV2 combines with J gene TRBJ2-3; 9 bases align to TRBD2. The V gene end was trimmed by 9 bases and the J gene end by 2 bases; junction bases not matched to a gene: 12. CDR3 size: 16 residues. CDR1 and CDR2 (germline): SNHLY, FYNNEI. The CDR3 nucleotides read TGTGCCAGTAGAGTCGTAACTAGCGGGTACACAGATACGCAGTATTTT. It translates to CASRVVTSGYTDTQYF.

This rearrangement joins TRBV6-5 to TRBJ2-7; possibly TRBD1 or TRBD2 for D (5 bases each). The CDR3 consists of 14 residues. Deletions cut 7 bases from V and 2 bases from J, with 15 bases between. CDR1 is MNHEY and CDR2 is SVGAGI in the germline V gene. The CDR3 protein is CASTNRDGAYEQYF. The CDR3, as DNA: TGTGCCAGCACCAACCGGGACGGGGCCTACGAGCAGTACTTC.

The chain couples TRBV27 to TRBJ2-3; D not certain. Trimming stripped 5 bases from V and 1 base from J, with 13 bases between. The CDR3 loop spans 15 amino acids. Germline-derived CDR1 and CDR2 are MNHEY and SMNVEV (reference sequence). The CDR3 region has the DNA TGTGCCAGCAGTACCCATAGAGGAGGCACAGATACGCAGTATTTT. As protein: CASSTHRGGTDTQYF.

The J gene is TRBJ1-4, the V gene TRBV6-5; D gene unclear. The CDR3 is 13 residues long. From germline, CDR1 is MNHEY and CDR2 SVGAGI. Trimming removed 5 bases at V and 6 bases at J, with 10 bases between. Here the CDR3 reads CASSRPPDEKLFF. The CDR3 nucleotides are TGTGCCAGCAGTCGACCCCCAGATGAAAAACTGTTTTTT.

On this clone: The sample has other DNA sequences that encode this CDR3 too. The chain uses TRBV5-1 and TRBJ2-7; D uncertain. This CDR3 spans 12 amino acids. Germline values: CDR1 SGHRS, CDR2 YFSETQ. Trimming pared 4 bases from V and 2 bases from J, leaving 7 bases between. CDR3 in DNA: TGCGCCAGCAGCCTGAGTGCCTACGAGCAGTACTTC. The encoded protein is CASSLSAYEQYF.

The chain employs TRBV25-1 and TRBJ2-5, with no clear D. Trimming removed 1 base from V and 2 bases from J, with 8 bases in between. From germline, CDR1 is MGHDK and CDR2 SYGVNS. The CDR3 contains 14 residues. The chain's CDR3 is CASSEWSRQETQYF. The CDR3, as DNA: TGTGCCAGCAGTGAATGGAGCAGGCAAGAGACCCAGTACTTC.

The chain is built from TRBV7-6 and TRBJ2-3; D remains ambiguous. The V end was cut by 5 bases, the J end by 1 base, with 10 bases between. The germline V gene has CDR1 SGHVS and CDR2 FNYEAQ. This CDR3 has 14 amino acids. The CDR3 loop reads CASSPRSGTDTQYF. As DNA, the CDR3 is TGTGCCAGCAGCCCCAGGTCGGGCACAGATACGCAGTATTTT.

This sequence joins TRBV5-1 and TRBJ2-3; D gene ambiguous. Trimming took off 5 bases at V and 3 bases at J, with 19 bases between the two ends. Per germline, CDR1 SGHRS and CDR2 YFSETQ. This CDR3 is 16 amino acids long. The CDR3 is CASRPQPSLGTDTQYF. In nucleotides, the CDR3 is TGCGCCAGCAGGCCTCAGCCTTCTCTGGGGACAGATACGCAGTATTTT.

The CDR3 here is CASSIIGRNQPQHF. The CDR3 DNA sequence: TGTGCCAGTAGTATAATCGGCAGAAATCAGCCCCAGCATTTT. The V and J genes are TRBV19 and TRBJ1-5; no clear D gene. Germline V gives CDR1 LNHDA, CDR2 SQIVND (reference sequence). The CDR3 runs to 14 residues. The V gene lost 2 bases and the J gene lost 4 bases, with 9 bases spanning the gap.

CDR3 region: CASSYSGTGKAYEQYF. The CDR3 nucleotides read TGTGCCAGCAGTTACTCCGGGACAGGGAAGGCCTACGAGCAGTACTTC. This sequence joins TRBV6-5 and TRBJ2-7; TRBD1 matches 9 bases. Germline V gives CDR1 MNHEY, CDR2 SVGAGI. There are 16 residues in the CDR3. Trimming cost V 0 bases and J 2 bases; bases outside gene matches: 5.

The chain couples TRBV18 to TRBJ1-1; the match to TRBD1 covers 11 bases. Trimming at V came to 6 bases and at J to 0 bases, leaving 9 bases not matched to a gene. The CDR3 has 17 amino acids. The germline gives CDR1 KGHSH, CDR2 LQKENI. The CDR3 DNA is TGTGCCAGCTCTCGGACAGGGGGCGCCTCGATGAACACTGAAGCTTTCTTT. It codes for CASSRTGGASMNTEAFF.

This rearrangement joins TRBV2 to TRBJ2-5; D unclear. The V gene lost 2 bases and the J gene lost 3 bases, with 10 bases spanning the gap. Per germline, CDR1 SNHLY and CDR2 FYNNEI. This CDR3 is built from 14 residues. The CDR3 DNA is TGTGCCAGCAGTGAACTGACTGCTGAAGAGACCCAGTACTTC. Translating gives CASSELTAEETQYF.

The V and J genes are TRBV5-5 and TRBJ1-1; a weak D match, TRBD1 (6 bases). Germline V gene lookup returns CDR1 SGHKS and CDR2 YYEKEE (reference sequence). This CDR3 has 16 residues. V was cut by 4 bases and J by 0 bases, with 16 bases left in between. CDR3 DNA: TGTGCCAGCAGCCTAGTTGGGGGCCGGGTGAACACTGAAGCTTTCTTT. This encodes CASSLVGGRVNTEAFF.

CDR3 bases: TGTGCCAGCAGACAGCTAGGATATAACGCCGGGGAGCTGTTTTTT. Protein product: CASRQLGYNAGELFF. The V and J genes are TRBV2 and TRBJ2-2, with unresolved D. CDR1 is SNHLY, CDR2 FYNNEI, per germline. The germline V and J ends were trimmed by 6 bases and 6 bases, with 17 bases remaining between them. This CDR3 has 15 amino acids.

J is TRBJ1-1 and V is TRBV12-5, with TRBD1 matching over 8 bases. The ends lost 0 bases at V and 5 bases at J; junction bases unmatched: 11. Germline V gene lookup returns CDR1 LGHNT and CDR2 FRNRAP. This CDR3 is built from 17 residues. The CDR3 DNA is TGTGCTAGTGGTTTGGTAAGGGCAGGGGGCGCGGATACTGAAGCTTTCTTT. As protein: CASGLVRAGGADTEAFF.

This clone was recorded once. This chain links TRBV7-2 with TRBJ2-1; D remains unclear. The CDR3 has 15 amino acids. Germline CDR1 reads SGHTA; CDR2 reads FQGNSA. Trimming cost V 5 bases and J 2 bases, with 13 bases left between them. CDR3 sequence (DNA): TGTGCCAGCAGCACCCCGCGGCGGACCTACAATGAGCAGTTCTTC. Protein: CASSTPRRTYNEQFF. Supplemented by reference TRBV7-2 and TRBJ2-1, the full variable domain reads GAGVSQSPSNKVTEKGKDVELRCDPISGHTALYWYRQSLGQGLEFLIYFQGNSAPDKSGLPSDRFSAERTGGSVSTLTIQRTQQEDSAVYLCASSTPRRTYNEQFFGPGTRLTVL.

The chain employs TRBV2 and TRBJ2-7; 11 positions match TRBD1. The CDR3 is made up of 14 amino acids. With 9 bases clipped from V and 2 bases from J, the junction kept 6 bases outside the gene matches. Germline lookup yields CDR1 SNHLY and CDR2 FYNNEI. The CDR3 loop is CASKPGQGAYEQYF. The DNA of the CDR3 is TGTGCCAGTAAACCGGGACAGGGGGCCTACGAGCAGTACTTC.

CDR3 residues: CASSLKDQPQHF. In DNA, the CDR3 is TGTGCCAGCAGTCTAAAAGATCAGCCCCAGCATTTT. This rearrangement joins TRBV6-1 to TRBJ1-5; D ambiguous. Germline values: CDR1 MNHNS, CDR2 SASEGT. There are 12 residues in the CDR3. The V end was cut by 5 bases, the J end by 5 bases, with 7 bases between.

This chain links TRBV5-1 with TRBJ1-1; the match to TRBD1 covers 8 bases. V trimming: 4 bases; J trimming: 1 base; junction bases outside the gene matches: 3. The germline gives CDR1 SGHRS, CDR2 YFSETQ. This CDR3 is built from 14 residues. Here the CDR3 reads CASSVTGGNTEAFF. CDR3 nucleotides: TGCGCCAGCAGCGTCACAGGGGGGAACACTGAAGCTTTCTTT.

The chain has TRBV6-1 and TRBJ1-5; D is unresolved. The CDR3 is made up of 16 amino acids. Looked up from germline, CDR1 is MNHNS and CDR2 is SASEGT. V was pared by 2 bases and J by 3 bases, with 14 bases between. Here the CDR3 reads CASSEISRALNQPQHF. As DNA, the CDR3 is TGTGCCAGCAGTGAAATAAGTCGGGCCCTCAATCAGCCCCAGCATTTT.

As for this clone: Distinct nucleotide sequences in the sample also encode this CDR3. The chain links TRBV6-5 to TRBJ2-7, with 10 bases that match TRBD2. CDR1 and CDR2 (germline): MNHEY, SVGAGI. With V trimmed by 6 bases and J by 3 bases, 5 bases remained unmatched. This CDR3 has 14 amino acids. CDR3 protein: CASRSSGSSYEQYF. For the CDR3, the DNA is TGTGCCAGCAGATCTAGCGGGAGTAGCTACGAGCAGTACTTC.

The rearrangement uses TRBV5-6 and TRBJ2-7, with 10 bases aligning to TRBD2. The CDR3 runs 18 residues. V lost 0 bases and J lost 7; bases outside the gene matches: 16. The germline CDR1 and CDR2 sequences are SGHDT and YYEEEE. CDR3 sequence reads: CASSLEWVLEREGREQYF. The CDR3 bases are TGTGCCAGCAGCTTGGAGTGGGTCCTGGAGCGGGAGGGCCGGGAGCAGTACTTC.

The chain links TRBV6-6 to TRBJ2-1; D ambiguous. V was trimmed by 2 bases and J by 2 bases, leaving 10 bases between them. The CDR3 spans 15 residues. Germline CDR1 reads MNHNY; CDR2 reads SVGAGI (reference sequence). CDR3 in amino acids: CASSYGDTTYNEQFF. DNA for the CDR3: TGTGCCAGCAGTTACGGTGATACTACCTACAATGAGCAGTTCTTC.